This T cell receptor (beta chain) is drawn from a study of blood T cell repertoires in COVID-19. Study in general: COVID-19 samples, acute and convalescent, were from the United States, Italy and Spain. PBMCs, B-cell-depleted T cells, or T cells were the source of the cDNA or gDNA that made up the material.

Original processing methods: Reference gene primers were amplified, and this amplification served to estimate nucleated cell counts. Data came from immunoSEQ multiplex PCR; TCRdb stores just in-frame clones and leaves some out. V, J and clone size derive from that table, while D and trimming were established from the DNA sequence. Of approximately 110,000 clones listed, under 75% are singletons. The CDR3 runs 15 residues. The J segment lost 3 bases and the V segment lost 2 bases, leaving 2 bases of the junction unmatched. Germline assignment: CDR1 SGDLS and CDR2 YYNGEE. The chain has TRBV9 and TRBJ2-2, with 9 bases lining up with TRBD2. This sequence was found in a man aged 80 or over with acute or convalescent COVID-19. What was sequenced was peripheral blood. The CDR3 is CASSVGLADTGELFF. DNA of the CDR3: TGTGCCAGCAGCGTGGGACTAGCTGACACCGGGGAGCTGTTTTTT.